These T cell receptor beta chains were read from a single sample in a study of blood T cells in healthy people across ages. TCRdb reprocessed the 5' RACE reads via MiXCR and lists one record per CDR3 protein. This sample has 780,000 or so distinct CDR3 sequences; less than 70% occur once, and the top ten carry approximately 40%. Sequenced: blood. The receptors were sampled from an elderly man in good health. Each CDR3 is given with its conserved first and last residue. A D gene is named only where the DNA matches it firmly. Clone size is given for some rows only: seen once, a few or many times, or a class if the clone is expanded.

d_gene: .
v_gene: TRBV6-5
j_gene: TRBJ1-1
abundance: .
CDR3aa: CASSYWGAPNIEAFF
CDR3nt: TGTGCCAGCAGTTACTGGGGGGCACCGAACATTGAAGCTTTCTTT

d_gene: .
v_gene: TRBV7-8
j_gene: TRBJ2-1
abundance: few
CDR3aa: CASSLGTGQSSYNEQFF
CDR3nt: TGTGCCAGCAGCTTAGGTACCGGGCAGAGCTCCTACAATGAGCAGTTCTTC

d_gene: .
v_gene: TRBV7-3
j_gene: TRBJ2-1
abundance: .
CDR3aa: CASSWAGTGTYNEQFF
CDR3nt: TGTGCCAGCAGCTGGGCCGGGACGGGCACCTACAATGAGCAGTTCTTC

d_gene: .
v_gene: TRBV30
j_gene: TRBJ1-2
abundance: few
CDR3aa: CAWSMGQLYTF
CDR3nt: TGTGCCTGGAGTATGGGACAACTCTACACCTTC

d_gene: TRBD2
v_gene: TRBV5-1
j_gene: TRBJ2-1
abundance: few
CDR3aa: CASRLSGTYNEQFF
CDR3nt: TGCGCCAGCAGACTGAGCGGGACCTACAATGAGCAGTTCTTC

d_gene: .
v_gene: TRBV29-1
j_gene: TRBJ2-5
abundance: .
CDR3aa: CSVEEGGGYNEQYF
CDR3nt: TGCAGCGTTGAGGAGGGAGGGGGATACAATGAGCAGTACTTC

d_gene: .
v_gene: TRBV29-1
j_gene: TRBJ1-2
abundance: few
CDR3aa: CSAPLLASGSGYTF
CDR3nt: TGCAGCGCCCCCTTACTGGCCTCGGGGAGCGGCTACACCTTC

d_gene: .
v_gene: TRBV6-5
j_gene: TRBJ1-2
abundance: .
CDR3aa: CASSYSGLTQVGGYTF
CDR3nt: TGTGCCAGCAGTTACTCGGGCTTGACTCAGGTTGGGGGCTACACCTTC

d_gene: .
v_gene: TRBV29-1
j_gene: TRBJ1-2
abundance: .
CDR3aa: CSVEEPPAEANDGYTF
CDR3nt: TGCAGCGTTGAAGAGCCCCCGGCAGAAGCTAACGATGGCTACACCTTC

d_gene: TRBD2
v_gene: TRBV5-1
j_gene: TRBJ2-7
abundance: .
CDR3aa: CASSKTSGSREQYF
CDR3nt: TGCGCCAGCAGCAAGACTAGCGGGAGTCGGGAGCAGTACTTC

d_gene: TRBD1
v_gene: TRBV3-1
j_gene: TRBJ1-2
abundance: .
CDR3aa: CASSLGQGTYGYTF
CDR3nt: TGTGCCAGCAGCCTTGGACAGGGAACGTATGGCTACACCTTC

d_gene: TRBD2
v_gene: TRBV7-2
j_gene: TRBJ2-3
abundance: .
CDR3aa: CASSPASGRAEDTQYF
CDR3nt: TGTGCCAGCAGCCCGGCTAGCGGGAGGGCCGAAGATACGCAGTATTTT

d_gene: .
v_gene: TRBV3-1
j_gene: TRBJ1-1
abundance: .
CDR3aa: CASSGDGGTEAFF
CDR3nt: TGTGCCAGCTCGGGGGATGGCGGCACTGAAGCTTTCTTT

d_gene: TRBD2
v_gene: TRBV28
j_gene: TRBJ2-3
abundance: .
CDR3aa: CASSLFAGGLKYAYF
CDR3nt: TGTGCCAGCAGTTTATTTGCGGGAGGCCTCAAATACGCGTATTTT

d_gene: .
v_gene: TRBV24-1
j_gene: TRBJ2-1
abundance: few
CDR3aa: CATSPGHNEQFF
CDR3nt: TGTGCCACCAGTCCCGGGCACAATGAGCAGTTCTTC

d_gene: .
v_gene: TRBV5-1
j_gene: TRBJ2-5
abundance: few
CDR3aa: CASRPYDLGETQYF
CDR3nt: TGCGCCAGCAGGCCATACGACCTGGGGGAGACCCAGTACTTC

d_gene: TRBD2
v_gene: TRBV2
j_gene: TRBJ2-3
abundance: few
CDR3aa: CASSGLAGGGTQYF
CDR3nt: TGTGCCAGCAGTGGACTAGCGGGAGGAGGTACGCAGTATTTT

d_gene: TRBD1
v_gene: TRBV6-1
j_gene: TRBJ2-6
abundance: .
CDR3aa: CASRTGALGANVLTF
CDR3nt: TGTGCCAGCAGGACAGGGGCGTTGGGGGCCAACGTCCTGACTTTC

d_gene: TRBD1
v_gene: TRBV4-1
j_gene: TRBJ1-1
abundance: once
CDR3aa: CASSRSGTGVNTEAFF
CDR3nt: TGCGCCAGCAGCCGAAGCGGGACAGGGGTTAACACTGAAGCTTTCTTT

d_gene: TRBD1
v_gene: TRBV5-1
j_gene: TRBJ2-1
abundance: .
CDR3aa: CASSAGQGIYYNEQFF
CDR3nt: TGCGCCAGCAGCGCCGGACAGGGGATTTACTACAATGAGCAGTTCTTC

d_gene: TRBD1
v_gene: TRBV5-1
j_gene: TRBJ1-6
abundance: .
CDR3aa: CASSVGGDSPLHF
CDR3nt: TGCGCCAGCAGCGTAGGGGGCGATTCACCCCTCCACTTT

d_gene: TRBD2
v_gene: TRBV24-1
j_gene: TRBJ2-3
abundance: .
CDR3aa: CATSDLTSGRPVSHRYAYF
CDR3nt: TGTGCCACCAGTGATTTAACTAGCGGGAGACCCGTTTCGCACAGATACGCGTATTTT

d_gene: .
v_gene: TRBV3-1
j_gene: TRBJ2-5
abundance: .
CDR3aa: CASSQVHPGFHGQTQYF
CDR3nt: TGTGCCAGCAGCCAAGTCCATCCGGGGTTCCATGGGCAGACCCAGTACTTC

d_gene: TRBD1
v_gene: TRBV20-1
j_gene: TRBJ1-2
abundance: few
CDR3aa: CSAGQGAVGYGYTF
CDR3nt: TGCAGTGCCGGACAGGGGGCGGTGGGCTATGGCTACACCTTC

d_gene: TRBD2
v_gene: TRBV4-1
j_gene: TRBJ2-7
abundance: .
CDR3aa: CASSQVSAGGPIAQYF
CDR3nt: TGCGCCAGCAGCCAAGTATCAGCGGGAGGGCCTATTGCGCAGTACTTC

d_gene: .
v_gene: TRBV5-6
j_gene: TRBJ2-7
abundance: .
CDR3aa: CASSLFGRDYEQYF
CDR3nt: TGTGCCAGCAGCTTGTTTGGCAGAGACTACGAGCAGTACTTC

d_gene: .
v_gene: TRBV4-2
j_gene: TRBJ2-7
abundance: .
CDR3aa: CASSQRIGPYEQYF
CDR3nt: TGTGCCAGCAGCCAAAGGATTGGACCCTACGAGCAGTACTTC

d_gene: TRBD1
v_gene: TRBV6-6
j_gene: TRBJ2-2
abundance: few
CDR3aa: CANPGTTGETGELFF
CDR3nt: TGTGCCAATCCCGGGACGACAGGGGAAACCGGGGAGCTGTTTTTT

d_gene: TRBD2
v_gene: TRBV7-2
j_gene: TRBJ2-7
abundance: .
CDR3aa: CASSVLAGGAYNEQYF
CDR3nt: TGTGCCAGCAGCGTACTAGCGGGAGGGGCCTACAATGAGCAGTACTTC

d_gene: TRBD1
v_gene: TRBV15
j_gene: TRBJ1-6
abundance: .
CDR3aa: CATRRTGSNSPLHF
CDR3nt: TGTGCCACCAGAAGGACAGGGAGCAATTCACCCCTCCACTTT

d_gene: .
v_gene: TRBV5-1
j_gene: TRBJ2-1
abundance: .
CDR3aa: CASSGVGPDGDNEQFF
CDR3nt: TGCGCCAGCAGCGGGGTAGGACCGGATGGGGACAATGAGCAGTTCTTC

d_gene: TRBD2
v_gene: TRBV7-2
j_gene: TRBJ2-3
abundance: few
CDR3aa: CASSPTLSGRRHRYAYF
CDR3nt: TGTGCCAGCAGCCCAACCTTAAGCGGGAGAAGGCACAGATACGCGTATTTT

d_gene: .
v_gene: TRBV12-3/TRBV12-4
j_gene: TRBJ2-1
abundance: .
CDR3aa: CASRSPTMEQFF
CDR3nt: TGTGCCAGCAGGTCTCCCACAATGGAGCAGTTCTTC

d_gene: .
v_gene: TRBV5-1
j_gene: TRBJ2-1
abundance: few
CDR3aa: CASSETTTNYNEQFF
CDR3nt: TGCGCCAGCAGCGAAACCACTACAAACTACAATGAGCAGTTCTTC

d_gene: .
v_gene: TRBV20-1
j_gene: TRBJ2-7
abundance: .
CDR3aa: CGITGTLSYEQYF
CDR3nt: TGCGGCATAACCGGGACACTGTCCTACGAGCAGTACTTC

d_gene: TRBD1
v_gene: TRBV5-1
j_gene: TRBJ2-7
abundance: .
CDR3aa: CASSFRDRDEQYF
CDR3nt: TGCGCCAGCAGCTTCCGGGACAGGGACGAGCAGTACTTC

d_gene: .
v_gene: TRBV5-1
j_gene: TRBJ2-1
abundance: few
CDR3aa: CASSLDRRGRYNEQFF
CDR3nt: TGCGCCAGCAGCTTGGATCGACGGGGACGGTACAATGAGCAGTTCTTC

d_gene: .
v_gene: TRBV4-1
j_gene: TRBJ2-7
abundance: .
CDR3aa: CASSSAPRPGYEQYF
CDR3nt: TGTGCCAGCAGTTCCGCCCCAAGGCCAGGCTACGAGCAGTACTTC

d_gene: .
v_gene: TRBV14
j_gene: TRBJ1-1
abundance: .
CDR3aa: CASSQGSGLPAFF
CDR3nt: TGTGCCAGCAGCCAAGGATCCGGGCTGCCGGCTTTCTTT

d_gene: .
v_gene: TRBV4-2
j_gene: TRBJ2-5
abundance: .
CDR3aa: CASSPRSRGKGGQYF
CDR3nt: TGTGCCAGCAGCCCCCGGAGCAGGGGAAAAGGAGGGCAGTACTTC

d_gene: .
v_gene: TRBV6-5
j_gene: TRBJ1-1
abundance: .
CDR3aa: CASSYSEGMNTEAFF
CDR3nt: TGTGCCAGCAGTTACTCGGAAGGAATGAACACTGAAGCTTTCTTT

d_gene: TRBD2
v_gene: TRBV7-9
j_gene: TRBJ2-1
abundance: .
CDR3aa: CAGTRLAGSDYNEQFF
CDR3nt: TGTGCCGGCACCCGCCTAGCGGGATCGGACTACAATGAGCAGTTCTTC

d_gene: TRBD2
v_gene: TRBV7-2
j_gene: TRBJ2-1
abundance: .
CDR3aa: CASSPGLAGGTTYNEQFF
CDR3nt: TGTGCCAGCAGCCCGGGACTAGCGGGAGGCACCACCTACAATGAGCAGTTCTTC

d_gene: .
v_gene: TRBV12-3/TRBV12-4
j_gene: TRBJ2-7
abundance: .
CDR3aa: CASSFRQRDYEQYF
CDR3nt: TGTGCCAGCAGTTTTCGTCAGAGAGATTACGAGCAGTACTTC

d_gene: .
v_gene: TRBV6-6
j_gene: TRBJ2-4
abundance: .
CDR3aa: CASRSSGAGANSYGQYF
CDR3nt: TGTGCCAGCAGGTCCTCCGGGGCGGGGGCGAACTCCTACGGGCAGTACTTC

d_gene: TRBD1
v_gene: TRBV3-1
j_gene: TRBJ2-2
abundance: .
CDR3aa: CASSRTGVTGELFF
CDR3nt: TGTGCCAGCAGCCGGACAGGGGTCACCGGGGAGCTGTTTTTT

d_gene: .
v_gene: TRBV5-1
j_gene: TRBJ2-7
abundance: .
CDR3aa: CASPLTGLDEQYF
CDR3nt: TGCGCCAGCCCCCTTACAGGTCTCGACGAGCAGTACTTC

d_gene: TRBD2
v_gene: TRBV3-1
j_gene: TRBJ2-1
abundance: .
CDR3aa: CASSQRKGTSGIGHNEQFF
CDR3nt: TGTGCCAGCAGCCAGCGAAAAGGGACTAGCGGGATTGGTCACAATGAGCAGTTCTTC

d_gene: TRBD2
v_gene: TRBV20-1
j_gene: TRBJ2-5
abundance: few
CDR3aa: CSARDFAGDAETQYF
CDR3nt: TGCAGTGCCAGAGACTTTGCGGGAGACGCGGAGACCCAGTACTTC

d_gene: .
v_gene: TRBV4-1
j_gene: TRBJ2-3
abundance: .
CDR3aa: CASSQLGDHRYAYF
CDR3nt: TGCGCCAGCAGCCAACTAGGGGACCACAGATACGCGTATTTT

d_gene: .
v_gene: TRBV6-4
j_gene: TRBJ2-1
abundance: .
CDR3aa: CASRLTSSSYNEQFF
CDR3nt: TGTGCCAGCAGATTAACTTCCAGCTCCTACAATGAGCAGTTCTTC